The 18 T cell receptor beta chains given below trace back to one sample, sequenced in a study of blood T cells in healthy people across ages. It was with a sample-barcoded 5' primer and a J-beta primer mix that a second PCR of roughly 7 to 12 cycles was run. TCRdb passed the 5' RACE reads through MiXCR, listing each CDR3 protein once. The table has some 1,500,000 distinct CDR3 sequences, 35% to 45% seen once. The sequenced sample was blood. Receptor source: a woman aged 18-30 years in good health.

This clonotype was seen only a few times. V gene TRBV7-3 combines with J gene TRBJ2-1; 9 bases map to TRBD1. Germline V lookup: CDR1 SGHTA, CDR2 FQGTGA. Unmatched junction bases numbered 8, after V lost 5 bases and J lost 3 bases. The CDR3 sequence is 16 residues long. The CDR3 DNA is TGTGCCAGCAGCCTGAGGGACAGGGTGAACTACAATGAGCAGTTCTTC. As protein: CASSLRDRVNYNEQFF.

V gene TRBV28 combines with J gene TRBJ2-5; D possibly corresponds to TRBD1 (8 bases). With 5 bases removed from V and 1 base from J, the gap between germline ends came to 14 bases. CDR3 size: 15 residues. CDR1 is MDHEN and CDR2 is SYDVKM in the germline V gene. The CDR3 loop is CASSSTGGGQETQYF. For the CDR3, the DNA is TGTGCCAGCAGTAGTACAGGGGGGGGCCAAGAGACCCAGTACTTC.

This clonotype appeared a few times. The V and J genes are TRBV12-3 or TRBV12-4 and TRBJ2-5; D is uncertain. V lost 3 bases and J 5 bases, leaving 10 bases between the germline ends. The CDR3 is 13 residues long. This CDR3 reads CASSFRPAETQYF. CDR3 nucleotides: TGTGCCAGCAGTTTTAGGCCCGCGGAGACCCAGTACTTC.

The table lists this clonotype with a few counts. The chain has TRBV7-2 and TRBJ2-2; 9 nucleotides line up with TRBD1. Looked up from germline, CDR1 is SGHTA and CDR2 is FQGNSA. Losses at the gene ends were 6 bases for V and 4 bases for J; bases not matched to a gene: 6. The CDR3 contains 15 residues. The DNA of the CDR3 is TGTGCCAGCAGATGGACAGGGGTCGCCACCGGGGAGCTGTTTTTT. Translating it yields CASRWTGVATGELFF.

The V call is TRBV28, the J call TRBJ1-6, with 7 bases that match TRBD1. The CDR3 loop spans 19 amino acids. The germline gives CDR1 MDHEN, CDR2 SYDVKM. V lost 5 bases, J lost 1 base, and 14 bases stayed unmatched. For the CDR3, the DNA is TGTGCCAGCAGTCCCCGGACAGGTTGGACTGGTTCCTATAATTCACCCCTCCACTTT. It translates to CASSPRTGWTGSYNSPLHF.

The chain is built from TRBV4-1 and TRBJ1-4; 8 nucleotides agree with TRBD1. The CDR3 runs 16 residues. With V trimmed by 4 bases and J by 7 bases, 11 bases remained unmatched. Germline V CDR1 and CDR2: MGHRA, YSYEKL. In nucleotides, the CDR3 is TGCGCCAGCAGCCCTTTGGGACAGGTCGTTGCTGAAAAACTGTTTTTT. Its translation: CASSPLGQVVAEKLFF.

This chain links TRBV9 with TRBJ2-1; 10 nucleotides match TRBD2. CDR3 length equals 14 residues. Looked up from germline, CDR1 is SGDLS and CDR2 is YYNGEE. With 0 bases clipped from V and 12 bases from J, the junction kept 6 bases outside the gene matches. DNA for the CDR3: TGTGCCAGCAGCGTAGAAGGACTAGCGGAAATGCAGTTCTTC. Protein product: CASSVEGLAEMQFF.

The chain couples TRBV6-1 to TRBJ1-5; TRBD1 matches at 8 bases. Germline CDR1 and CDR2: MNHNS and SASEGT. CDR3 length: 14 amino acids. V trimming: 6 bases; J trimming: 8 bases; junction bases outside the gene matches: 9. The CDR3 region has the DNA TGTGCCAGCAGGGTAACCGGACAGGGAGAGCCCCAGCATTTT. Amino acid sequence: CASRVTGQGEPQHF.

This clonotype was seen only a few times. The rearrangement uses TRBV19 and TRBJ2-7, with 8 bases identical to TRBD1. CDR1 is LNHDA, CDR2 SQIVND, per germline (reference sequence). The CDR3 is 14 residues long. V trimming: 5 bases; J trimming: 5 bases; junction bases outside the gene matches: 8. CDR3 DNA sequence: TGTGCCAGTAGTCTCCAGGGGGCAGTGGACGAGCAGTACTTC. Its translation is CASSLQGAVDEQYF. Drawing the rest from reference TRBV19 and TRBJ2-7, the complete variable domain is DGGITQSPKYLFRKEGQNVTLSCEQNLNHDAMYWYRQDPGQGLRLIYYSQIVNDFQKGDIAEGYSVSREKKESFPLTVTSAQKNPTAFYLCASSLQGAVDEQYFGPGTRLTVT.

This clonotype was counted a few times. This chain uses TRBV9 with TRBJ2-3, with 7 bases matching TRBD1. The germline V gene encodes CDR1 SGDLS and CDR2 YYNGEE. The CDR3 sequence is 15 residues long. The J segment lost 7 bases and the V segment lost 0 bases, leaving 8 bases of the junction unmatched. The CDR3, as DNA: TGTGCCAGCAGCGTAGAAGTAGCAGGGGGACATACGCAGTATTTT. Translation gives CASSVEVAGGHTQYF.

V and J are TRBV6-5 and TRBJ2-1; 7 bases are shared with TRBD1. The CDR3 loop spans 15 amino acids. Germline V lookup: CDR1 MNHEY, CDR2 SVGAGI. V trimming: 6 bases; J trimming: 2 bases; junction bases outside the gene matches: 7. The CDR3 region is CASSGDSDPYNEQFF. The CDR3, as DNA: TGTGCCAGCAGCGGGGACAGTGACCCCTACAATGAGCAGTTCTTC.

This sequence joins TRBV7-6 and TRBJ2-5, with 12 bases fitting TRBD2. The CDR3 is 17 residues long. Trimming at V came to 3 bases and at J to 11 bases, leaving 16 bases not matched to a gene. In germline, CDR1 is SGHVS, CDR2 FNYEAQ. CDR3 coding DNA: TGTGCCAGCAGCTTGACTAGCGGGAGCCTTGCCCGCGGTGAGCAGTACTTC. As protein: CASSLTSGSLARGEQYF.

There are a few counts of this clonotype. This chain connects TRBV4-3 to TRBJ1-2; 7 nucleotides align to TRBD1. CDR1 and CDR2 (germline): LGHNA, YSLEER. The CDR3 spans 17 residues. With V trimmed by 1 base and J by 4 bases, 12 bases remained unmatched. The CDR3 loop is CASSQGRLGQDVYGYTF. Here the CDR3 DNA reads TGCGCCAGCAGCCAAGGCCGACTCGGACAGGACGTCTATGGCTACACCTTC.

This clonotype was picked up a small number of times. The rearrangement links TRBV7-9 to TRBJ2-1; 9 bases align to TRBD2. With 4 bases clipped from V and 5 bases from J, the junction kept 6 bases outside the gene matches. CDR3 length: 15 amino acids. Germline V CDR1 and CDR2: SEHNR, FQNEAQ (reference sequence). In DNA form, the CDR3 reads TGTGCCAGCAGCTCTGCGCTAGCGGGGCACAATGAGCAGTTCTTC. This gives the protein CASSSALAGHNEQFF.

This clonotype turned up a few times. For the CDR3, the DNA is TGTGCCAGCAGCTTACCACTCCTGAGAGATGGCACAGATACGCAGTATTTT. The encoded protein is CASSLPLLRDGTDTQYF. This rearrangement joins TRBV11-2 to TRBJ2-3; D is undetermined. Trimming left V 2 bases short and J 1 base short, with 16 bases between. CDR1 is SGHAT and CDR2 is FQNNGV in the germline V gene. The CDR3 is made up of 17 amino acids.

Worth noting for this clonotype: The junction shows a germline mismatch at one end, possibly a read error. This sequence joins TRBV9 and TRBJ1-2; a possible D gene is TRBD1 (5 bases). This CDR3 comprises 15 residues. The germline CDR1 and CDR2 sequences are SGDLS and YYNGEE. The CDR3 DNA is TGTGCCAGCAGCAGAGGGACTTCAACTAACTATGGCCACACCTTC. It yields the protein CASSRGTSTNYGHTF.

This rearrangement joins TRBV5-1 to TRBJ2-5, with D perhaps matching TRBD2 (5 bases). The ends were cut back, 4 bases at V and 2 bases at J, with 9 bases in the middle. The germline gives CDR1 SGHRS, CDR2 YFSETQ. This CDR3 has 13 residues. The CDR3 protein is CASSPDWQETQYF. The CDR3 DNA sequence: TGCGCCAGCAGCCCGGACTGGCAAGAGACCCAGTACTTC.

The chain couples TRBV5-1 to TRBJ1-2, with D possibly matching TRBD1 (5 bases). V lost 4 bases, J lost 6 bases, and 16 bases lay in between. From germline, CDR1 is SGHRS and CDR2 YFSETQ. There are 14 residues in the CDR3. Here the CDR3 DNA reads TGCGCCAGCAGCGTGAGGCCCGGGGCGGATGGCTACACCTTC. Translated, it gives CASSVRPGADGYTF.